This TCR beta chain is from a study of post-analysis software for immune sequencing data (dated by TCRdb to about 2015). Turning to the overall study: The recorded disease courses included relapsing-remitting, secondary progressive and progressive-relapsing multiple sclerosis, and some patients had no subtype annotation. The patient repertoires were compared against around 11 previously published healthy control repertoires obtained from donors aged roughly 6 to 25 years. A subset of samples was prepared in parallel using single-end sample barcoding, then pooled and co-amplified after Illumina adapter ligation. Beyond this particular receptor, the publication reports: Direct clustering with F measure revealed strong co-clustering of samples prepared in the same batch, which led to a batch-effect correction. Normalized Chao1 diversity was significantly lower in multiple sclerosis patients than controls, suggesting substantial peripheral T-cell clonal expansion. The multiple sclerosis patient group was slightly younger than the control group. Roughly 5 TRBV segments, including TRBV5-6, TRBV5-1 and TRBV20-1, were significantly more frequent in patients than controls.

V drops 1 base and J drops 7 bases, leaving 6 bases in between. The CDR3 covers 12 residues, taking in both the cysteine and the phenylalanine. CDR3 DNA only is kept here, 36 bases in frame from base 1. To demonstrate the VDJtools post-analysis software, the study profiled TCR beta repertoires from the peripheral blood of some 13 young patients with multiple sclerosis. The patients with multiple sclerosis were children and adolescents between roughly 6 and 17 years of age. This clonotype was detected ten times or more. This clone's antigen is unknown. Base qualities are not recorded, but no much larger clone differs from it by a single base. The library was obtained by PCR. The data were produced on an Illumina HiSeq 2500. To reduce PCR and sequencing biases, unique molecular identifiers were incorporated into the TCR beta cDNA libraries. Per 1 to 10 million input T cells, roughly 500,000 cDNA molecules were obtained, such that each molecule approximated one T cell. The patient libraries were prepared and sequenced using the same protocol as the earlier healthy control dataset. Within a given batch, samples were prepared together, multiplexed and sequenced on the same HiSeq lane. Per the source publication's procedure: MIGEC handled the raw barcoded reads, throwing out single-read molecular identifier groups before consensus assembly and CDR3 extraction. Clonotype tables were post-analysed with VDJtools, and diversity was normalized by down-sampling all datasets to the smallest sample size. In repertoire overlap clustering, CDR3 amino acid sequences, but not nucleotide sequences, were matched to correct batch-related cross-sample contamination. The raw public reads went through TCRdb reprocessing: fastp at Q25, MiXCR clone calling, in-frame beta chains kept. When rows share a CDR3 protein, they turn into one entry using the most common DNA and genes. TCRdb, rather than the study authors, made the V and J calls. Within this sample are under 200,000 distinct CDR3 sequences, with approximately 29% of them counted one time only. The ten largest clonotypes hold roughly 3.4% of the sample.

The sequenced sample was blood. This chain is built from TRBV12-3 or TRBV12-4 and TRBJ2-3, with the identity of the D gene unclear. The receptor was isolated from a girl aged 2-17 years with multiple sclerosis. The CDR3 reads CASSLVGNTQYF. The DNA reads TGTGCCAGCAGTTTAGTCGGAAATACGCAGTATTTT.